The T cell receptor (beta chain) under discussion was sequenced for a study of blood T cell repertoires in COVID-19. Whole-study context: Whether acute or convalescent, the COVID-19 samples came from the United States, Italy and Spain. T cells, B-cell-depleted T cells, or PBMCs provided the cDNA or gDNA that served as material.

Original data processing: Amplification from reference gene primers served as the basis for estimated nucleated cell counts. The protocol was immunoSEQ multiplex PCR, while the TCRdb copy is restricted to in-frame clones and leaves out a portion. The DNA was the basis for D and trimming; V, J and clone size are from that table. Of roughly 80,000 clones in the sample, roughly four fifths are singletons; the top ten hold about a fifth. Germline-derived CDR1 and CDR2 are MNHNY and SVGAGI (reference sequence). V was pared by 0 bases and J by 8 bases, with 2 bases of the junction left unmatched. The CDR3 runs 15 residues.

The clonotype was recovered from a human donor in a cohort sampled during active COVID-19. Sequencing used peripheral blood. This rearrangement joins TRBV6-6 to TRBJ1-6, with TRBD1 matching 9 bases. The CDR3 DNA is TGTGCCAGCAGTTACTCGACAGGGGGATATTCACCCCTCCACTTT. Its translation is CASSYSTGGYSPLHF.